The clone carrying this T cell receptor (beta chain) was recorded at least ten times. The antigen is unknown. Little can be read into the size of this beta chain, an off-target read in a library designed for alpha chains. Indicated time point: sample taken at primary tumor resection. Donors were over 70 untreated early-stage non-small cell lung cancer patients. The sample is drawn from a study of spatial heterogeneity in lung cancer. The study's findings and limits: Intratumoral expanded alpha and beta TCR counts were found to track tumor mutation counts.

Per the germline V gene, CDR1 is SGHTA and CDR2 is FQGNSA. The CDR3 runs 16 residues. Trimming left V 6 bases short and J 0 bases short, with 15 bases between. TCRdb called the 5' RACE reads again in MiXCR, with one record for every CDR3 protein. This table holds roughly 5,700 distinct CDR3 sequences, roughly 7.1% found once. The chain recombines TRBV7-2 with TRBJ2-1; TRBD2 is a possible D gene (5 bases). Sequencing used lung tumor tissue, obtained at surgery. The TCR originated in a female donor with early-stage non-small cell lung cancer. The DNA of the CDR3 is TGTGCCAGCAGAGCCACTAGTCTAAGCTCCTACAATGAGCAGTTCTTC. This sequence encodes CASRATSLSSYNEQFF.